The 20 T cell receptor beta chains below all came from one sample that was sequenced in a study of blood T cell repertoires in COVID-19. The assay was immunoSEQ multiplex PCR, and TCRdb's table has in-frame clones only and misses some. The profile shows approximately 180,000 clones, 89% of them singletons. The sequenced sample was PBMCs or T cells enriched from blood (not recorded which). The receptors stem from a woman in her thirties or forties with acute COVID-19.

This clone was seen at least ten times. CDR3 sequence reads: CASSLRGGAPTYEQYF. In DNA, the CDR3 is TGTGCCAGCAGCTTGCGAGGGGGCGCACCCACCTACGAGCAGTACTTC. The chain has TRBV5-5 and TRBJ2-7, with 7 bases that match TRBD1. Germline V gives CDR1 SGHKS, CDR2 YYEKEE (reference sequence). The V gene end was trimmed by 1 base and the J gene end by 2 bases; junction bases not matched to a gene: 9. The CDR3 covers 16 residues.

This chain links TRBV4-1 with TRBJ2-5, with 11 bases matching TRBD2. J gave up 5 bases and V 0 bases, and 8 bases lay outside the gene matches. Germline V gene data show CDR1 as MGHRA and CDR2 as YSYEKL. The CDR3 extends over 17 amino acids. The CDR3 sequence is CASSQETSASGRETQYF. Here the CDR3 DNA reads TGCGCCAGCAGCCAAGAGACTTCGGCTAGCGGGAGGGAGACCCAGTACTTC.

The table lists this clone with a count of one. V gene TRBV11-3 combines with J gene TRBJ2-7, with D unclear. The germline V and J ends were trimmed by 0 bases and 0 bases, with 6 bases remaining between them. Looked up from germline, CDR1 is SGHNT and CDR2 is YENEEA. There are 14 residues in the CDR3. The CDR3 protein is CASSLDSVSYEQYF. The CDR3 DNA sequence: TGTGCCAGCAGCTTAGACTCGGTCTCCTACGAGCAGTACTTC.

The chain links TRBV5-1 to TRBJ1-3; no clear D. Trimming took 0 bases from V and 4 from J, leaving 5 bases between them. CDR3 size: 13 residues. In germline, CDR1 is SGHRS, CDR2 YFSETQ. The CDR3 region is CASSLDGGNTIYF. DNA for the CDR3: TGCGCCAGCAGCTTGGACGGGGGAAACACCATATATTTT.

V gene TRBV9 combines with J gene TRBJ1-4; TRBD1 aligns across 10 bases. This CDR3 is 15 amino acids long. The J segment lost 8 bases and the V segment lost 3 bases, leaving 7 bases of the junction unmatched. From germline, CDR1 is SGDLS and CDR2 YYNGEE. The CDR3 DNA follows: TGTGCCAGCAGCGCGACAGGGGGCGGTGACGAAAAACTGTTTTTT. It yields the protein CASSATGGGDEKLFF.

The rearrangement uses TRBV5-1 and TRBJ2-3; TRBD2 aligns across 16 bases. CDR3 length equals 17 residues. V lost 4 bases to trimming and J lost 4 bases; unmatched junction nucleotides: 6. Germline V gives CDR1 SGHRS, CDR2 YFSETQ. The DNA for the CDR3 is TGCGCCAGCAGCCCAGGGACTAGCGGGGGGGCCGCAGATACGCAGTATTTT. This translates into CASSPGTSGGAADTQYF.

This clone showed up just once. This chain links TRBV5-1 with TRBJ1-5; tentatively, D is TRBD1 (6 bases). This CDR3 comprises 15 residues. Germline assignment: CDR1 SGHRS and CDR2 YFSETQ. Trimming took off 0 bases at V and 4 bases at J, with 11 bases between the two ends. In nucleotides, the CDR3 is TGCGCCAGCAGCTTGGGAGGGGGGGAAAATCAGCCCCAGCATTTT. The encoded protein is CASSLGGGENQPQHF.

The J gene is TRBJ2-4, the V gene TRBV6-2 or TRBV6-3; 7 positions match TRBD1. This CDR3 has 15 amino acids. The V segment lost 3 bases and the J segment 10 bases; nucleotides outside the gene matches: 12. The V gene's germline CDR1 is MNHEY and CDR2 SVGEGT. CDR3 sequence (DNA): TGTGCCAGCAGTTATCCCCCAGACAGGGCGAGGATTCAGTACTTC. Translation: CASSYPPDRARIQYF.

This chain uses TRBV6-5 with TRBJ2-7; 7 nucleotides line up with TRBD1. Germline CDR1 and CDR2: MNHEY and SVGAGI. CDR3 length: 15 amino acids. The V gene end was trimmed by 6 bases and the J gene end by 0 bases; junction bases not matched to a gene: 8. CDR3 nucleotide sequence: TGTGCCAGCAGGCCTCCGGGACAGTACTCCTACGAGCAGTACTTC. Its translation: CASRPPGQYSYEQYF.

This chain uses TRBV2 with TRBJ2-7; 9 nucleotides align to TRBD1. Per germline, CDR1 SNHLY and CDR2 FYNNEI. V was pared by 2 bases and J by 5 bases, with 4 bases of the junction left unmatched. This CDR3 region has 14 residues. For the CDR3, the DNA is TGTGCCAGCAGTGAAAGGACAGGGGACCACGAGCAGTACTTC. Its protein product is CASSERTGDHEQYF.

The V and J genes are TRBV7-3 and TRBJ2-7, with a possible D match to TRBD2 (6 bases). CDR3 size: 15 residues. V was pared by 0 bases and J by 6 bases, with 15 bases between. The V gene's germline CDR1 is SGHTA and CDR2 FQGTGA. The CDR3 DNA is TGTGCCAGCAGCTTAACGGGTTGGGGGACTTCCGAGCAGTACTTC. It is translated as CASSLTGWGTSEQYF. The variable domain in full, completed from reference TRBV7-3 and TRBJ2-7, reads GAGVSQTPSNKVTEKGKYVELRCDPISGHTALYWYRQSLGQGPEFLIYFQGTGAADDSGLPNDRFFAVRPEGSVSTLKIQRTERGDSAVYLCASSLTGWGTSEQYFGPGTRLTVT.

This chain uses TRBV2 with TRBJ2-1; a weak D match, TRBD2 (5 bases). The CDR3 spans 17 residues. In germline, CDR1 is SNHLY, CDR2 FYNNEI. V was pared by 2 bases and J by 4 bases, with 18 bases between. The CDR3 reads CASSELAGSTSYNEQFF. CDR3 DNA sequence: TGTGCCAGCAGTGAATTGGCGGGCTCCACGTCATACAATGAGCAGTTCTTC.

This rearrangement joins TRBV19 to TRBJ2-5; D is uncertain. The CDR3 totals 13 residues. V lost 5 bases and J lost 2, with 9 bases in between. The germline gives CDR1 LNHDA, CDR2 SQIVND (reference sequence). The CDR3 spells CASSEALQETQYF. The CDR3 coding sequence is TGTGCCAGTAGTGAGGCCTTGCAAGAGACCCAGTACTTC.

This chain joins TRBV5-8 and TRBJ2-2; 7 bases agree with TRBD2. Germline-derived CDR1 and CDR2 are SGHTS and YDEGEE. V was clipped by 4 bases and J by 1 base; unmatched bases: 7. The CDR3 is made up of 16 amino acids. CDR3 residues: CASSPLLAVNTGELFF. The CDR3 region has the DNA TGTGCCAGCAGCCCCCTCCTAGCGGTGAACACCGGGGAGCTGTTTTTT.

The chain employs TRBV5-1 and TRBJ1-1; possible D gene TRBD1, 5 bases. CDR1 and CDR2 from the germline V gene are SGHRS and YFSETQ. This CDR3 spans 14 amino acids. V was trimmed by 0 bases and J by 1 base, leaving 7 bases between them. The CDR3 region has the DNA TGCGCCAGCAGCTTGGTAGGGGCGAACACTGAAGCTTTCTTT. It codes for CASSLVGANTEAFF.

The rearrangement joins TRBV7-2 to TRBJ2-7; D is undetermined. V dropped 1 base and J dropped 0 bases, with 13 bases sitting between them. From germline, CDR1 is SGHTA and CDR2 FQGNSA. The CDR3 spans 16 residues. The CDR3 protein is CASSLGAPVNSYEQYF. The CDR3 DNA sequence: TGTGCCAGCAGCTTAGGGGCTCCGGTTAACTCCTACGAGCAGTACTTC.

The DNA of the CDR3 is TGTGCCAGCAGCCCCCGTGTTAGCGGGCTTCGGCAGGGAGAGACCCAGTACTTC. Residues: CASSPRVSGLRQGETQYF. The V and J genes are TRBV13 and TRBJ2-5; the match to TRBD2 covers 7 bases. The J segment lost 4 bases and the V segment lost 5 bases, leaving 19 bases of the junction unmatched. The length of the CDR3 is 18 residues. In germline, CDR1 is PRHDT, CDR2 FYEKMQ (reference sequence).

V gene TRBV13 combines with J gene TRBJ2-7; D gene ambiguous. CDR1 and CDR2 from the germline V gene are PRHDT and FYEKMQ (reference sequence). The CDR3 totals 15 residues. With 0 bases removed from V and 4 bases from J, the gap between germline ends came to 13 bases. The CDR3 region is CASSLGSGRIYEQYF. Written as DNA, the CDR3 is TGTGCCAGCAGCTTAGGTTCGGGTCGGATATACGAGCAGTACTTC.

This sequence joins TRBV4-2 and TRBJ2-2, with D possibly being TRBD1 (5 bases). The germline V and J ends were trimmed by 0 bases and 11 bases, with 10 bases remaining between them. Germline V gene data show CDR1 as LGHNA and CDR2 as YNFKEQ. This CDR3 spans 13 amino acids. The CDR3 DNA is TGTGCCAGCAGCCAAGACAGGGTCGGAGAGCTGTTTTTT. Protein: CASSQDRVGELFF.

The chain has TRBV20-1 and TRBJ1-4, with D possibly being TRBD1 (5 bases). V lost 3 bases to trimming and J lost 7 bases, with 15 bases between them. The CDR3 spans 14 residues. Germline V CDR1 and CDR2: DFQATT, SNEGSKA (reference sequence). The CDR3 is CSASLGGVGEKLFF. In DNA, the CDR3 is TGCAGTGCTAGTTTGGGGGGTGTAGGTGAAAAACTGTTTTTT.